This record covers a single T cell receptor beta chain. This could be a read error, since a much larger clone is one nucleotide away. This entry comes from a study of CD8+CD57+ T cells in acquired aplastic anemia. Genomic DNA templated the TCR beta VDJ and CDR3 profiling. One entry per CDR3 protein results from TCRdb running MiXCR on the reads. The sample carries about half a million distinct CDR3 sequences, around 30% recorded once. Previously, flow cytometry had revealed CD8+CD57+ cell expansion in the patients chosen for sequencing. Severe acquired aplastic anemia was diagnosed in all patients. The material sequenced was sorted CD4+, CD8+, or CD8+CD57+ T cells (not recorded which) from PBMCs. This sequence was found in a human donor with aplastic anemia.

CDR3 sequence reads: CASSILVGREGFYEQYF. CDR3 nucleotide sequence: TGTGCCAGCAGTATTCTCGTTGGCAGGGAAGGTTTCTACGAGCAGTACTTC. V usage is TRBV2 and J usage is TRBJ2-7; D perhaps matches TRBD1 (5 bases). The CDR3 loop spans 17 amino acids. Germline CDR1 reads SNHLY; CDR2 reads FYNNEI. The V end lost 5 bases, the J end lost 3 bases, and 23 bases lay between the germline ends.